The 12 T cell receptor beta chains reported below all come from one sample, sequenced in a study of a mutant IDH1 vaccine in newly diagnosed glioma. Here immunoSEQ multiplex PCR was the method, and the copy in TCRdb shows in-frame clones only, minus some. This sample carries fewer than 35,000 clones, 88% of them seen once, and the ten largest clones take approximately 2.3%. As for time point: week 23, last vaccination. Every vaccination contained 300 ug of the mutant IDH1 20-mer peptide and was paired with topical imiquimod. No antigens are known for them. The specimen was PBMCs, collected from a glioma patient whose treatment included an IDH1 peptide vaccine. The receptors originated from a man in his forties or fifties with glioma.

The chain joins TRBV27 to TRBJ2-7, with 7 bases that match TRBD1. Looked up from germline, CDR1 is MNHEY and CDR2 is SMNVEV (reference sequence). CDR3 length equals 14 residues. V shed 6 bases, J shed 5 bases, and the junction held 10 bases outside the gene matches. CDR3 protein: CASRMRGPSNEQYF. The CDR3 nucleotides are TGTGCCAGCAGGATGAGGGGGCCATCGAACGAGCAGTACTTC.

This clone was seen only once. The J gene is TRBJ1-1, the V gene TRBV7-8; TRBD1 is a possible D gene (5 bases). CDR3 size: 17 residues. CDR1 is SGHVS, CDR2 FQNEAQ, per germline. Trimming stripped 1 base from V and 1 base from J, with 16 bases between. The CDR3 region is CASSLDGALKANTEAFF. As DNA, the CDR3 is TGTGCCAGCAGCTTAGATGGGGCTCTCAAGGCGAACACTGAAGCTTTCTTT.

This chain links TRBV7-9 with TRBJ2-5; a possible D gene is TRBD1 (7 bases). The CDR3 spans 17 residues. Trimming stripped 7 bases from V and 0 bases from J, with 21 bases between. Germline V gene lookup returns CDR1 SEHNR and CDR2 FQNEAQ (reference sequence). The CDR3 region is CASTEGTVGGNQETQYF. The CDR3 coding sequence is TGTGCCAGCACCGAAGGGACAGTCGGGGGTAACCAAGAGACCCAGTACTTC. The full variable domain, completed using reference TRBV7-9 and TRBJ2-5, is DTGVSQNPRHKITKRGQNVTFRCDPISEHNRLYWYRQTLGQGPEFLTYFQNEAQLEKSRLLSDRFSAERPKGSFSTLEIQRTEQGDSAMYLCASTEGTVGGNQETQYFGPGTRLLVL.

The CDR3 DNA reads as TGTGCCAGTACCTCGGTTCCCCAGGAGAGCACAGATACGCAGTATTTT. Its translation is CASTSVPQESTDTQYF. The chain couples TRBV19 to TRBJ2-3; no firm D call. CDR1 is LNHDA and CDR2 is SQIVND in the germline V gene (reference sequence). The V gene lost 7 bases and the J gene lost 0 bases, with 17 bases spanning the gap. This CDR3 comprises 16 residues.

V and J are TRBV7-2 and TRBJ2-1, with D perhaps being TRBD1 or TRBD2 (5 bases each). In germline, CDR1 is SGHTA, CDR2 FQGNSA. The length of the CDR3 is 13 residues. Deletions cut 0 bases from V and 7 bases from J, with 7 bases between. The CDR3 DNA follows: TGTGCCAGCAGCTTAGCCAGGGAGAATGAGCAGTTCTTC. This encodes CASSLARENEQFF.

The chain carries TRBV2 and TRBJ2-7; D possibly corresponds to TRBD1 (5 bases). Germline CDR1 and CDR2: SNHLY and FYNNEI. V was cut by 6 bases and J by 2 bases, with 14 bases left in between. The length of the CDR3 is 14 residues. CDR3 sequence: CASRFDSLTYEQYF. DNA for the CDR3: TGTGCCAGCAGATTCGACAGCCTAACCTACGAGCAGTACTTC.

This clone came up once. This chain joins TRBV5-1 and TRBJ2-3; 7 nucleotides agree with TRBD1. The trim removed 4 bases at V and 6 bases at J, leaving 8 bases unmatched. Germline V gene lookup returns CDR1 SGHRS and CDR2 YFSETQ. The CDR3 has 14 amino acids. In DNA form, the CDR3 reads TGCGCCAGCAGCGCAGACAGGGTTGGGGATACGCAGTATTTT. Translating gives CASSADRVGDTQYF.

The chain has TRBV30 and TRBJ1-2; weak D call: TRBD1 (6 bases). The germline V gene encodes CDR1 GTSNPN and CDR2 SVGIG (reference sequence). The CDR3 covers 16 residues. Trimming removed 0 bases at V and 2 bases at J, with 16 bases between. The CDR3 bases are TGTGCCTGGAGTGTATCTTGGGGGGCAGTAAACTATGGCTACACCTTC. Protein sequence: CAWSVSWGAVNYGYTF.

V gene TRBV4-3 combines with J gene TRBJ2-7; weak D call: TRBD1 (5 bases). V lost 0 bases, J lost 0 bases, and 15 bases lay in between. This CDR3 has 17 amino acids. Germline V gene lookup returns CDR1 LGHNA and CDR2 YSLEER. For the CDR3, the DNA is TGCGCCAGCAGCCAAGATTTGCTCAGGGCGCCCTCCTACGAGCAGTACTTC. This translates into CASSQDLLRAPSYEQYF.

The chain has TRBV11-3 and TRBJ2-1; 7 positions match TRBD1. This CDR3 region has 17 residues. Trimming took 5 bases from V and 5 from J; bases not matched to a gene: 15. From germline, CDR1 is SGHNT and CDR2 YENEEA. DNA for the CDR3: TGTGCCAGCAGCAGAGGGGGCCCCTTGACGGTAGACAATGAGCAGTTCTTC. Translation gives CASSRGGPLTVDNEQFF.

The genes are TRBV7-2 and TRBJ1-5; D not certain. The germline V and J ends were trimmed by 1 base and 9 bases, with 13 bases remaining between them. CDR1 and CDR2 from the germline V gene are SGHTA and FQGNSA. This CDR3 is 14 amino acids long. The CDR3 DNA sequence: TGTGCCAGCAGCTTAGGCCCGTTTGGGATGCCCCAGCATTTT. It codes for CASSLGPFGMPQHF.

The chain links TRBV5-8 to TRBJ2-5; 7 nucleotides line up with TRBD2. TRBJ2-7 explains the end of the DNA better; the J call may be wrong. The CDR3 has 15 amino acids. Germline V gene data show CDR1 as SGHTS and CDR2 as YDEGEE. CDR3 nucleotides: TGTGCCAGCAGCTCGCGTGGGAGGGGAAGAAACGAGCAGTACTTC. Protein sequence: CASSSRGRGRNEQYF.